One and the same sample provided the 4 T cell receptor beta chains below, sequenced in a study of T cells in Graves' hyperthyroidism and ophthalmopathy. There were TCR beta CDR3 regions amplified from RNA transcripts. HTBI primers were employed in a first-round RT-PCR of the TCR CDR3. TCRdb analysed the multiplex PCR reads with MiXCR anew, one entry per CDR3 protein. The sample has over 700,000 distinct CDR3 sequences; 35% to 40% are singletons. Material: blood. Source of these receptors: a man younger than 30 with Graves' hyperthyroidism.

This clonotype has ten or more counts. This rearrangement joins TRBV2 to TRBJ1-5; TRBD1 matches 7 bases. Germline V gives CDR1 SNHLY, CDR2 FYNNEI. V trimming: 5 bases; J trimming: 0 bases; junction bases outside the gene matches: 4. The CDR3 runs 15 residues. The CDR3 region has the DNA TGTGCCAGCAGTCGGGACAGCCTTAGCAATCAGCCCCAGCATTTT. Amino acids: CASSRDSLSNQPQHF. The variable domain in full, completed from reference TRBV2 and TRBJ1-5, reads EPEVTQTPSHQVTQMGQEVILRCVPISNHLYFYWYRQILGQKVEFLVSFYNNEISEKSEIFDDQFSVERPDGSNFTLKIRSTKLEDSAMYFCASSRDSLSNQPQHFGDGTRLSIL.

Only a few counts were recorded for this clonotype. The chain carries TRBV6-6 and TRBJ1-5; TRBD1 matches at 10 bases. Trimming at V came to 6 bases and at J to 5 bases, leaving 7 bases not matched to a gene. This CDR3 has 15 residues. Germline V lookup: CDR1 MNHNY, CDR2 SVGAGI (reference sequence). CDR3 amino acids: CASSPDRGHDQPQHF. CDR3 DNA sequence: TGTGCCAGCAGCCCCGACAGGGGGCACGATCAGCCCCAGCATTTT.

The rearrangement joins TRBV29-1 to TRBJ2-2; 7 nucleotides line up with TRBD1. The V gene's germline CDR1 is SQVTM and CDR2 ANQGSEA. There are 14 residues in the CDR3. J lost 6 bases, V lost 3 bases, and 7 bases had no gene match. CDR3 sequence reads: CSVDLTGFAGELFF. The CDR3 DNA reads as TGCAGCGTTGACCTGACAGGGTTCGCCGGGGAGCTGTTTTTT.

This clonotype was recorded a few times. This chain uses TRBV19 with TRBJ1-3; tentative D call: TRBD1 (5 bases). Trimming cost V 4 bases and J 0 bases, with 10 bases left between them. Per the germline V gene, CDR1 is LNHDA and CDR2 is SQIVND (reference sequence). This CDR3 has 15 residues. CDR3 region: CASSRQTDSGNTIYF. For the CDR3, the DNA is TGTGCCAGTAGTAGACAGACCGACTCTGGAAACACCATATATTTT.